This record covers a single T cell receptor beta chain. Its cognate antigen is unknown. The source of the sample is a study of OX40 agonist ivuxolimab in advanced cancers. For the study at large: Dose-escalation patients suffered from hepatocellular carcinoma, melanoma, renal cell or head and neck cancer. Study-wide points: The CD4+ and CD8+ T cells in the blood had expanded clonally by week 6 at 0.1 to 3.0 mg/kg.

Method: immunoSEQ multiplex PCR; TCRdb's copy keeps in-frame clones and lacks some. The table has more than 65,000 clones, 85% seen once. This CDR3 comprises 14 residues. Germline CDR1 and CDR2: SGHAT and FQNNGV. V lost 4 bases, J lost 4 bases, and 13 bases lay in between. The J gene is TRBJ1-1, the V gene TRBV11-2; D not resolved. The TCR originated in an adult with an advanced solid tumor such as melanoma, head and neck, liver or kidney cancer. Sample: CD4+ or CD8+ T cells sorted from blood, taken in a trial of the OX40 agonist ivuxolimab. The CDR3 DNA is TGTGCCAGCAGCTCCAACTTTAAGCGCACTGAAGCTTTCTTT. The encoded protein is CASSSNFKRTEAFF.